This record looks at one T cell receptor (beta chain) sequence and its context. Its recognized antigen is unknown. Base-call qualities are not available, and no considerably larger clone is one nucleotide away. The sample belongs to a study of CD8 T cells in Susac syndrome (dated by TCRdb to the late 2010s). For context, the study as a whole: Repertoire sequencing was used to test whether CD8+ T cell activation and differentiation in Susac syndrome was antigen driven. The study compared CD8+ T cell repertoire clonality among 11 to 12 healthy donors, approximately 14 Susac syndrome patients and some 16 multiple sclerosis patients. The paper's findings and limits, for the study overall: The study acknowledged that relatively few individuals were included in the TCR sequencing and HLA analysis.

Including cysteine and phenylalanine, the CDR3 has 15 amino acids. Only the CDR3 part of the read is kept: 45 bases, read in frame from the first base. The germline V gene provides CDR1 SNHLY and CDR2 FYNNEI. V and J are trimmed by 2 bases and 4 bases, and the gene matches miss 6 bases of the junction. Peripheral blood CD8+ and CD4+ T cells from healthy donors, Susac syndrome patients and multiple sclerosis patients were profiled by high-throughput TCR beta sequencing. Treatment-naive patients with stable or active relapsing-remitting disease fulfilling revised McDonald criteria were used as multiple sclerosis controls. Bulk CD8+ and CD4+ T cells were purified by magnetic negative isolation, while CD8+ TEMRA cells were enriched using FACS. Blood was collected in EDTA tubes and processed within 24 hours, with PBMCs isolated through density gradient centrifugation. PBMCs intended for TCR sequencing were cryopreserved in liquid nitrogen and were subsequently thawed in a 37 degrees C water bath. Purity of sorted or isolated CD4+, CD8+ and CD8+ TEMRA cells was at least 90%.

RNA was extracted using the RNeasy kit, and roughly 0.45 to 1 microgram was reverse transcribed with random hexamers. The immunoSEQ multiplex PCR assay, covering 54 Vbeta and 13 Jbeta segments, was used to amplify TCR beta CDR3 regions. To correct PCR amplification bias, a synthetic template baseline was used for both primer optimization and computational correction. In the authors' own workflow: Reads were assigned to V, D and J genes according to IMGT and analyzed in immunoSEQ Analyzer, with only productive sequences retained. To calculate clonality, Shannon entropy was normalized by log2 of the number of productive unique sequences and then subtracted from one. For each patient and control, public and private clones were evaluated among the 100 most prevalent clones. Susac-specific clones were defined as absent from healthy and MS cohorts, over a thousand published viral clones and other ImmuneACCESS disease sequences. The public sequencing data were trimmed at Q25 with fastp and processed into clonotypes with MiXCR by TCRdb, which kept only in-frame beta chains. For every CDR3 protein sequence, its rows merge into one entry that carries the most common genes and DNA. The V and J calls come from TCRdb's annotation, not from the publication. The sample profile shows 330,000 or so distinct CDR3 sequences; 89% of them were found once. The ten most abundant clones make up 0.18% of the sample.

Sequenced input: CD8+ T cells from PBMCs. This sequence uses TRBV2 and TRBJ1-1; 8 of the junction bases match TRBD1. This TCR derives from a human donor with multiple sclerosis. The CDR3 reads as follows: CASSEPDREGTEAFF. The DNA sequence follows: TGTGCCAGCAGTGAACCGGACAGGGAAGGCACTGAAGCTTTCTTT.